This is a list of T cell receptor beta chains from one sample in a study of shared clonotypes between healthy human individuals. Profiling relied on immunoSEQ multiplex PCR, and the TCRdb table lists in-frame clones only, not all of them. The sample comprises about 2.1 million clones, about 93% of which are singletons, and 1.5% to 2% rests with the top ten. The source material was naive CD8+ T cells from PBMCs. These TCRs come from a man between 18 and 35 years old in good health. Some clones in this sample may be carry-over from other donors' samples. CDR3s include the opening cysteine and the closing phenylalanine or tryptophan. A D gene is named only where the DNA matches it firmly. Clone size is given for some rows only: seen once, a few or many times, or a class if the clone is expanded.

>TRBD1|once|TRBJ2-7|TRBV5-1
CASSPGQGGGGYEQYF
TGCGCCAGCAGCCCGGGACAGGGTGGGGGTGGCTACGAGCAGTACTTC
>.|.|TRBJ2-1|TRBV29-1
CSGGRVGSSVYNEQFF
TGCAGCGGGGGCAGGGTAGGGTCTAGCGTCTACAATGAGCAGTTCTTC
>.|.|TRBJ1-3|TRBV27
CASSSQYHGGSGNTIYF
TGTGCCAGCAGTTCCCAGTACCACGGGGGCTCTGGAAACACCATATATTTT
>TRBD1|.|TRBJ2-2|TRBV28
CASSLLSARTGGELFF
TGTGCCAGCAGTTTACTCAGCGCTCGGACAGGCGGGGAGCTGTTTTTT
>TRBD1|.|TRBJ1-1|TRBV12-5
CASGLSRGTEAFF
TGTGCTAGTGGTTTGTCCAGGGGGACTGAAGCTTTCTTT
>.|.|TRBJ2-1|TRBV7-3
CASSLSRGNEQFF
TGTGCCAGCAGCTTATCCAGGGGTAATGAGCAGTTCTTC
>.|.|TRBJ2-7|TRBV28
CASSLTHPFHEQYF
TGTGCCAGCAGTTTAACCCACCCCTTCCACGAGCAGTACTTC
>TRBD1|.|TRBJ2-1|TRBV7-9
CASSSRDRVNEQFF
TGTGCCAGCAGCTCCAGGGACAGGGTTAATGAGCAGTTCTTC
>TRBD2|once|TRBJ2-1|TRBV6-5
CASSTGGEQFF
TGTGCCAGCAGTACGGGGGGTGAGCAGTTCTTC
>TRBD1|.|TRBJ2-5|TRBV19
CASSRPPGQGGYQETQYF
TGTGCCAGTAGTAGGCCCCCCGGACAGGGGGGTTACCAAGAGACCCAGTACTTC
>.|.|TRBJ2-7|TRBV5-1
CASRERSGRVDEQYF
TGCGCCAGCAGAGAACGGTCGGGAAGGGTAGACGAGCAGTACTTC
>.|.|TRBJ2-2|TRBV11-2
CASSLEGPGELFF
TGTGCCAGCAGCTTAGAGGGCCCCGGGGAGCTGTTTTTT
>.|.|TRBJ2-7|TRBV5-1
CASSSLEGALGYEQYF
TGCGCCAGCAGCTCGCTGGAGGGCGCGTTAGGTTACGAGCAGTACTTC
>TRBD2|.|TRBJ2-5|TRBV14
CASSTLAGVGETQYF
TGTGCCAGCAGCACACTAGCGGGAGTGGGAGAGACCCAGTACTTC
>TRBD2|.|TRBJ2-7|TRBV6-5
CASSSVTSGGSYEQYF
TGTGCCAGCAGTTCTGTAACTAGCGGGGGATCCTACGAGCAGTACTTC
>TRBD1|.|TRBJ2-7|TRBV7-8
CASSSPRDSSYEQYF
TGTGCCAGCAGCTCCCCCCGGGACAGTTCCTACGAGCAGTACTTC
>.|few|TRBJ1-1|TRBV7-9
CASSPLGGANTEAFF
TGTGCCAGCAGCCCCCTTGGGGGGGCGAACACTGAAGCTTTCTTT
>.|.|TRBJ1-6|TRBV30
CAWSVAEGVLFGF
TGTGCCTGGAGTGTAGCGGAGGGGGTCCTGTTCGGATTT
>.|.|TRBJ2-7|TRBV5-1
CASEVGNEQYF
TGCGCCAGCGAGGTCGGGAACGAGCAGTACTTC
>TRBD2|once|TRBJ2-1|TRBV6-5
CASSYGGLAVTGEQFF
TGTGCCAGCAGTTACGGGGGACTAGCGGTAACCGGTGAGCAGTTCTTC
>.|once|TRBJ1-2|TRBV27
CASRAREQLYGYTF
TGTGCCAGCAGGGCCCGTGAGCAGCTCTATGGCTACACCTTC
>.|.|TRBJ1-2|TRBV9
CASSTPTNYYGYTF
TGTGCCAGCAGCACCCCGACAAATTACTATGGCTACACCTTC
>.|.|TRBJ1-1|TRBV5-1
CASSLLQGSAGGNTEAFF
TGCGCCAGCAGTCTACTACAGGGTTCGGCAGGTGGCAACACTGAAGCTTTCTTT
>.|.|TRBJ1-2|TRBV7-9
CASTPRGLRGYTF
TGTGCCAGCACCCCCCGGGGGCTGCGGGGCTACACCTTC
>.|.|TRBJ2-3|TRBV11-2
CASSFQDTQYF
TGTGCCAGCAGCTTCCAAGATACGCAGTATTTT
>.|.|TRBJ2-7|TRBV1
CTSRAIPERETEQYF
TGCACCAGCAGAGCTATCCCCGAGAGGGAAACCGAGCAGTACTTC
>.|.|TRBJ2-2|TRBV27
CASSSADPSRVVNTGELFF
TGTGCCAGCAGTTCCGCGGACCCCTCTCGGGTGGTCAACACCGGGGAGCTGTTTTTT
>.|few|TRBJ1-2|TRBV28
CASTDDSNYGYTF
TGTGCCAGCACGGATGACAGTAACTATGGCTACACCTTC
>TRBD2|.|TRBJ2-7|TRBV27
CASSLWGGPYEQYF
TGTGCCAGCAGTTTATGGGGAGGGCCCTACGAGCAGTACTTC
>TRBD1|.|TRBJ2-3|TRBV25-1
CASSGSGDREKYF
TGTGCCAGCAGTGGCTCAGGGGACAGGGAGAAGTATTTT
>.|.|TRBJ2-1|TRBV28
CASSLSENEQFF
TGTGCCAGCAGTTTGAGTGAAAATGAGCAGTTCTTC
>.|.|TRBJ2-7|TRBV10-3
CAISEDTGPLVYEQYF
TGTGCCATCAGTGAGGACACGGGGCCCCTGGTCTACGAGCAGTACTTC
>.|.|TRBJ2-7|TRBV5-5
CASSYSGRDPSYEQYF
TGTGCCAGCAGCTACTCTGGACGGGACCCTTCCTACGAGCAGTACTTC
>TRBD2|.|TRBJ2-2|TRBV11-2
CASSLETSGRDNTGELFF
TGTGCCAGCAGCTTAGAGACTAGCGGGAGGGACAACACCGGGGAGCTGTTTTTT
>TRBD2|.|TRBJ2-3|TRBV13
CASSLTSGSPDTQYF
TGTGCCAGCAGCTTGACTAGCGGGAGCCCAGATACGCAGTATTTT
>TRBD1|few|TRBJ2-7|TRBV6-1
CASSEYRDRTYEQYF
TGTGCCAGCAGTGAATACCGGGACAGGACCTACGAGCAGTACTTC
>.|.|TRBJ2-3|TRBV10-1
CASSEFRRSTDTQYF
TGCGCCAGCAGTGAGTTCAGGCGGAGCACAGATACGCAGTATTTT
>.|.|TRBJ1-5|TRBV7-8
CASSLGAGSQPQHF
TGTGCCAGCAGCTTAGGGGCAGGGAGTCAGCCCCAGCATTTT
>.|.|TRBJ1-1|TRBV5-1
CASSPKGYTEAFF
TGCGCCAGCAGCCCCAAGGGGTATACTGAAGCTTTCTTT
>TRBD1|.|TRBJ1-2|TRBV28
CASSPPGQANYGYTF
TGTGCCAGCAGTCCCCCCGGACAGGCTAACTATGGCTACACCTTC
>.|.|TRBJ1-5|TRBV27
CASTATGMNQPQHF
TGTGCCAGCACGGCGACAGGTATGAATCAGCCCCAGCATTTT
>.|once|TRBJ2-7|TRBV7-9
CASSSGTLFYEQYF
TGTGCCAGCAGCTCGGGGACCTTGTTCTACGAGCAGTACTTC
>.|.|TRBJ2-2|TRBV11-2
CASRGRLDRTGELFF
TGTGCCAGCAGGGGACGTTTGGATCGTACCGGGGAGCTGTTTTTT
>TRBD2|.|TRBJ2-5|TRBV7-6
CASSSSTRQGRLAGGRRETQYF
TGTGCCAGCAGCTCCAGTACCAGACAGGGAAGACTAGCGGGAGGCCGTCGAGAGACCCAGTACTTC
>.|.|TRBJ2-5|TRBV5-4
CASSLPEEETQYF
TGTGCCAGCAGCTTGCCGGAAGAAGAGACCCAGTACTTC
>.|once|TRBJ2-7|TRBV5-1
CASSSQTGAYEQYF
TGCGCCAGCAGCTCCCAAACGGGGGCCTACGAGCAGTACTTC
>.|.|TRBJ1-4|TRBV7-9
CASSAGHKNEKLFF
TGTGCCAGCAGCGCGGGACACAAGAATGAAAAACTGTTTTTT
>.|few|TRBJ1-5|TRBV2
CASRRGNQPQHF
TGTGCCAGCAGGAGGGGCAATCAGCCCCAGCATTTT
>.|.|TRBJ2-4|TRBV10-3
CAISDRAAKNIQYF
TGTGCCATCAGTGATAGGGCAGCCAAAAACATTCAGTACTTC
>TRBD2|.|TRBJ2-5|TRBV7-9
CASSLTSGSSAPQETQYF
TGTGCCAGCAGCCTGACTAGCGGGAGTTCGGCCCCCCAAGAGACCCAGTACTTC
>.|.|TRBJ1-4|TRBV25-1
CASSGEIGINEKLFF
TGTGCCAGCAGTGGGGAGATCGGGATTAATGAAAAACTGTTTTTT
>.|once|TRBJ2-3|TRBV13
CASSRQGHNTDTQYF
TGTGCCAGCAGCAGGCAGGGCCATAACACAGATACGCAGTATTTT